This TCR beta chain appears in the sequencing data of a study of identifying expanded T cells in peripheral blood. Study conclusions and caveats: Across healthy donors, higher total template counts meant significantly greater approximately two-week count variance. Technical replicates showed roughly 1.2 changed clones; approximately 2 weeks 15 to 20; four weeks 19.

Collection occurred without any documented infections or immune events in donors. A remark on this clone: Its specificity is not known.

Per the germline V gene, CDR1 is MNHEY and CDR2 is SMNVEV (reference sequence). The V and J ends lost 4 bases and 1 base respectively, with 10 bases between them. This CDR3 comprises 15 residues. Clones were sequenced by immunoSEQ multiplex PCR, and TCRdb holds only the in-frame ones, with some missing. Seen here are some 65,000 clones, around four fifths observed once, and the top ten hold about 18%. The receptor was isolated from a person aged 18 to 70 in good health. The rearrangement uses TRBV27 and TRBJ2-2; D ambiguous. Sequencing was done on a sample of blood. DNA of the CDR3: TGTGCCAGCAGTTGGAGTAGCAGGAACACCGGGGAGCTGTTTTTT. The encoded protein is CASSWSSRNTGELFF.